One T cell receptor (beta chain) is described in this entry. This sample is drawn from a study of blood T cell repertoires in COVID-19. For the study at large: Sites in the United States, Italy and Spain provided acute and convalescent COVID-19 samples.

The germline gives CDR1 SGHTA, CDR2 FQGTGA. J gave up 7 bases and V 6 bases, and 8 bases lay outside the gene matches. The CDR3 totals 14 residues. Method: immunoSEQ multiplex PCR; TCRdb's copy keeps in-frame clones and lacks some. The sample includes roughly 140,000 clones, 80% to 85% seen only once; the top ten take about 4%. Sequences were obtained from peripheral blood. The source is a woman of 80 years or more with acute or convalescent COVID-19. The V gene is TRBV7-3, the J gene TRBJ2-1; TRBD2 matches at 8 bases. DNA for the CDR3: TGTGCCAGCAGTACCGGTGGGACTAGTAATGAGCAGTTCTTC. Translation: CASSTGGTSNEQFF.